This T cell receptor beta chain derives from a study of T cell responses to AZD1222 COVID-19 vaccine. Whole-study findings and limits: Compared with day 0, the breadth and depth of the Spike-specific TCR repertoire rose significantly after two doses of AZD1222. At baseline, seropositivity was found in only a handful of AZD1222 recipients. Females outnumbered males among donors, who were mostly white British; clonal diversity was possibly underestimated. None of the repertoires were sampled until the peak T cell response had passed.

Worth noting for this clone: The target antigen is unknown. Different DNA sequences within this sample yield the same CDR3.

TCRdb's copy holds only in-frame clones and misses some; the assay was immunoSEQ multiplex PCR. Of 150,000 to 200,000 clones in the sample, 75% to 90% were seen once. V lost 4 bases to trimming and J lost 1 base; unmatched junction nucleotides: 2. Germline values: CDR1 LNHDA, CDR2 SQIVND (reference sequence). This CDR3 is built from 15 residues. The sequence derives from an adult in good health. The rearrangement uses TRBV19 and TRBJ1-5; 9 bases line up with TRBD1. The starting material was peripheral blood, obtained on day 0 of AZD1222 vaccination. The CDR3 region is CASSTGQGSNQPQHF. The CDR3 DNA is TGTGCCAGTAGTACCGGACAGGGGAGCAATCAGCCCCAGCATTTT.